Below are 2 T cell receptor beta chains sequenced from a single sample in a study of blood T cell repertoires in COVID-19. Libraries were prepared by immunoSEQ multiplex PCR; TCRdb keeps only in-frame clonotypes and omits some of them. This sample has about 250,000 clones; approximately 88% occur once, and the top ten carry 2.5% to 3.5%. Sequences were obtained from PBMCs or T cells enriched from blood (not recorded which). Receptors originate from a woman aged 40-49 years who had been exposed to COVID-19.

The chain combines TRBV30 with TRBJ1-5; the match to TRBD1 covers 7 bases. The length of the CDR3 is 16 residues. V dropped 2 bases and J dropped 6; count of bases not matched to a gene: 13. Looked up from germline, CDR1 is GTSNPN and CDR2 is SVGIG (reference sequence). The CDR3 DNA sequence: TGTGCCTGGAGTACTACCAGAGGGGGCCTATCTCAGCCCCAGCATTTT. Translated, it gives CAWSTTRGGLSQPQHF.

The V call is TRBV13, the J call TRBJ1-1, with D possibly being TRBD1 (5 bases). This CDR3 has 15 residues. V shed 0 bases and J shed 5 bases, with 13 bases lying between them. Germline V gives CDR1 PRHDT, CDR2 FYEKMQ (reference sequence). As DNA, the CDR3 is TGTGCCAGCAGCTTAGGATGGGGCAGTTTGACTGAAGCTTTCTTT. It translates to CASSLGWGSLTEAFF.